This record covers a single T cell receptor (beta chain). Its antigen is still unknown. TCRdb's table, derived via immunoSEQ multiplex PCR, lists solely in-frame clones and lacks some. The profile covers approximately 94,000 clones, with 92% appearing a single time and around 3.5% taken by the ten largest. The CDR3 sequence is 12 residues long. V shed 8 bases and J shed 15 bases, with 20 bases lying between them. Germline V CDR1 and CDR2: MDHEN, SYDVKM. The data were obtained in a study of OX40 agonist ivuxolimab in advanced cancers. Study-wide background: It was ivuxolimab, an agonistic anti-OX40 (CD134) antibody, that patients were treated with.

Study-level results: In a subset of nonresponders, normalized T-cell clonal expansion was also low. Blood T cells, both CD4+ and CD8+, expanded clonally by week 6 at 0.1 to 3.0 mg/kg.

Drawing of blood for sampling happened at baseline, at cycle 4 day 1, and at cycle 7 day 1. This specimen was CD4+ or CD8+ T cells sorted from blood, taken in a trial of the OX40 agonist ivuxolimab. The TCR comes from an adult with an advanced solid tumor such as melanoma, head and neck, liver or kidney cancer. The rearrangement uses TRBV28 and TRBJ2-1; D unresolved. The CDR3 nucleotides read TGTGCCAGCTCGCCCGACCGATCCCCCTGGTTCTTC. This codes for CASSPDRSPWFF.